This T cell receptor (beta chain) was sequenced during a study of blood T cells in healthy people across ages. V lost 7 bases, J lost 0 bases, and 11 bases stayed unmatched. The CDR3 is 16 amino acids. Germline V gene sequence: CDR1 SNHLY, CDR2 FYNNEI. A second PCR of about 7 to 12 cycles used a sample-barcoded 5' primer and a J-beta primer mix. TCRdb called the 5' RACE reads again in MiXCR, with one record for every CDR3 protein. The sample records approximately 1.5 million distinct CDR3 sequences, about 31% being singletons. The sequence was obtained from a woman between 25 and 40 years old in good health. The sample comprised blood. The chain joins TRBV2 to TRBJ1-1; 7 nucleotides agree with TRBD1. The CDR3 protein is CASIKGGTAMNTEAFF. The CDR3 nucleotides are TGTGCCAGCATCAAAGGTGGGACAGCTATGAACACTGAAGCTTTCTTT.